Following are 25 T cell receptor beta chains from one sample sequenced in a study of T cell changes during pregnancy in multiple sclerosis. Produced via immunoSEQ multiplex PCR; TCRdb's table is partial and in-frame only. The sample records about 38,000 clones, approximately 90% being singletons. Sequencing used CD4+ T cells from peripheral blood mononuclear cells, obtained before pregnancy. The receptors stem from a female donor with multiple sclerosis, enrolled in a pregnancy study.

The chain is built from TRBV28 and TRBJ2-1, with 15 bases aligning to TRBD2. Germline values: CDR1 MDHEN, CDR2 SYDVKM. This CDR3 has 18 residues. Unmatched junction bases numbered 5, after V lost 2 bases and J lost 3 bases. CDR3 nucleotides: TGTGCCAGCAGTTTACCGGGACTAGCGGGGGGATTCTACAATGAGCAGTTCTTC. This translates into CASSLPGLAGGFYNEQFF.

The chain couples TRBV6-6 to TRBJ1-1, with D uncertain. CDR3 length equals 14 residues. V was shortened by 6 bases and J by 3 bases, with 14 bases between the two germline ends. CDR1 and CDR2 from the germline V gene are MNHNY and SVGAGI (reference sequence). Here the CDR3 reads CASSIPRDHTEAFF. Written as DNA, the CDR3 is TGTGCCAGCAGCATTCCGAGGGATCACACTGAAGCTTTCTTT.

The chain uses TRBV19 and TRBJ2-7; maybe TRBD2 (6 bases). CDR1 and CDR2 from the germline V gene are LNHDA and SQIVND (reference sequence). This CDR3 spans 15 amino acids. Trimming cost V 3 bases and J 3 bases, with 15 bases left between them. CDR3 in amino acids: CASSIRLVGGYEQYF. CDR3 nucleotides: TGTGCCAGTAGTATCCGCCTGGTGGGGGGCTACGAGCAGTACTTC.

The chain has TRBV5-1 and TRBJ2-2, with 9 bases identical to TRBD1. The germline V gene encodes CDR1 SGHRS and CDR2 YFSETQ. There are 15 residues in the CDR3. The ends lost 4 bases at V and 5 bases at J; junction bases unmatched: 6. This CDR3 reads CASSPGTGRTGELFF. CDR3 bases: TGCGCCAGCAGCCCCGGGACAGGGAGGACCGGGGAGCTGTTTTTT.

The rearrangement joins TRBV6-5 to TRBJ1-4; 7 bases match TRBD1. V dropped 4 bases and J dropped 13; count of bases not matched to a gene: 9. CDR3 length equals 13 residues. CDR1 is MNHEY and CDR2 is SVGAGI in the germline V gene. The CDR3 reads CASSFGQAMGLFF. The DNA for the CDR3 is TGTGCCAGCAGTTTCGGACAGGCGATGGGACTGTTTTTT.

The CDR3 loop reads CASSLRRGSTEAFF. The CDR3 region has the DNA TGTGCCAGCAGCTTGCGACGCGGTAGCACTGAAGCTTTCTTT. V usage is TRBV5-4 and J usage is TRBJ1-1; no firm D call. The V end lost 1 base, the J end lost 4 bases, and 11 bases lay between the germline ends. This CDR3 has 14 residues. Looked up from germline, CDR1 is SGHNT and CDR2 is YYREEE (reference sequence).

The chain is built from TRBV5-1 and TRBJ1-2, with 7 bases aligning to TRBD1. Trimming at V came to 4 bases and at J to 6 bases, leaving 6 bases not matched to a gene. The CDR3 is 13 residues long. Germline V gene sequence: CDR1 SGHRS, CDR2 YFSETQ. The CDR3 protein is CASSQGGFNGYTF. The CDR3 DNA is TGCGCCAGCAGCCAAGGGGGCTTCAATGGCTACACCTTC.

V and J are TRBV5-4 and TRBJ2-3; D possibly corresponds to TRBD2 (5 bases). This CDR3 spans 16 amino acids. V lost 3 bases to trimming and J lost 6 bases, with 20 bases between them. In germline, CDR1 is SGHNT, CDR2 YYREEE (reference sequence). This CDR3 reads CASSYTGLVRGDTQYF. The CDR3 DNA follows: TGTGCCAGCAGCTACACCGGACTTGTGAGAGGGGATACGCAGTATTTT.

The gene calls are TRBV25-1 and TRBJ2-7; D possibly corresponds to TRBD1 (6 bases). The V gene lost 5 bases and the J gene lost 2 bases, with 19 bases spanning the gap. Germline V gene sequence: CDR1 MGHDK, CDR2 SYGVNS. The CDR3 has 16 residues. The CDR3 sequence: CASSSLGDRSPYEQYF. The CDR3 DNA reads TGTGCCAGCAGTTCCCTAGGTGACAGGAGCCCCTACGAGCAGTACTTC.

CDR3 loop: CASSRDRGLGQPQHF. The CDR3 DNA is TGTGCCAGCAGCCGGGACAGGGGTTTGGGTCAGCCCCAGCATTTT. The rearrangement uses TRBV5-6 and TRBJ1-5; 10 nucleotides agree with TRBD1. This CDR3 comprises 15 residues. The ends lost 4 bases at V and 6 bases at J; junction bases unmatched: 7. The germline gives CDR1 SGHDT, CDR2 YYEEEE.

A single count supports this clone. This sequence joins TRBV4-2 and TRBJ2-5; weak D call: TRBD2 (5 bases). Trimming took 1 base from V and 6 from J, leaving 12 bases between them. The CDR3 sequence is 14 residues long. Per the germline V gene, CDR1 is LGHNA and CDR2 is YNFKEQ. The CDR3 loop is CASSQAPSGKTQYF. The CDR3 DNA follows: TGTGCCAGCAGCCAAGCCCCCTCCGGGAAGACCCAGTACTTC.

A single count supports this clone. The CDR3 DNA reads as TGTGCCAGTAGTATATGGCGGGGATCCCATTCACCCCTCCACTTT. This codes for CASSIWRGSHSPLHF. This rearrangement joins TRBV19 to TRBJ1-6, with D unresolved. Germline V gene sequence: CDR1 LNHDA, CDR2 SQIVND (reference sequence). The CDR3 consists of 15 residues. Trimming removed 2 bases from V and 8 bases from J, with 13 bases in between.

This clone appeared once. At the DNA level, this CDR3 is encoded by other sequences in the same sample as well. The CDR3 DNA sequence: TGTGCCAGCAGTGATGCGGGCTCGGGAAACACCATATATTTT. This encodes CASSDAGSGNTIYF. The gene calls are TRBV25-1 and TRBJ1-3; D unclear. V dropped 3 bases and J dropped 4 bases, with 10 bases sitting between them. The germline V gene encodes CDR1 MGHDK and CDR2 SYGVNS. The CDR3 has 14 residues.

The CDR3 loop reads CASSPDRQNTEAFF. The CDR3, as DNA: TGTGCCAGCAGCCCGGACAGGCAGAACACTGAAGCTTTCTTT. The rearrangement links TRBV7-2 to TRBJ1-1, with 7 bases identical to TRBD1. The CDR3 runs 14 residues. V was pared by 5 bases and J by 1 base, with 4 bases of the junction left unmatched. Germline loops: CDR1 SGHTA, CDR2 FQGNSA.

Worth noting for this clone: The sample carries other DNA sequences with the same CDR3. The chain employs TRBV5-1 and TRBJ1-2, with D possibly matching TRBD1 (6 bases). Germline values: CDR1 SGHRS, CDR2 YFSETQ. This CDR3 contains 13 residues. V was cut by 4 bases and J by 2 bases, with 9 bases left in between. The CDR3 region has the DNA TGCGCCAGCAGCCCAGGGGTAAACTATGGCTACACCTTC. As protein: CASSPGVNYGYTF.

By sample share, this clone is medium-sized. The chain is built from TRBV2 and TRBJ1-1; tentative D call: TRBD1 (5 bases). Trimming pared 9 bases from V and 1 base from J, leaving 9 bases between. The length of the CDR3 is 12 residues. CDR1 SNHLY and CDR2 FYNNEI come from the germline V gene. DNA for the CDR3: TGTGCCAGTGCGACAGCGAACACTGAAGCTTTCTTT. The encoded protein is CASATANTEAFF.

The genes are TRBV5-6 and TRBJ1-5, with a possible D match to TRBD1 (5 bases). CDR1 and CDR2 (germline): SGHDT, YYEEEE. The CDR3 is 16 amino acids. The V end was cut by 1 base, the J end by 5 bases, with 16 bases between. The CDR3 bases are TGTGCCAGCAGCTTGACGGGGGACGTTTCGGATCAGCCCCAGCATTTT. Translating gives CASSLTGDVSDQPQHF.

The rearrangement uses TRBV29-1 and TRBJ2-3; 8 nucleotides align to TRBD2. Per germline, CDR1 SQVTM and CDR2 ANQGSEA. V shed 3 bases and J 3 bases; nucleotides not matched to a gene: 2. The CDR3 loop spans 13 amino acids. CDR3: CSVDERGTDTQYF. In nucleotides, the CDR3 is TGCAGCGTTGATGAGCGGGGGACAGATACGCAGTATTTT.

Only a few counts were recorded for this clone. The chain combines TRBV6-5 with TRBJ1-2; perhaps TRBD1 as D (5 bases). Trimming stripped 5 bases from V and 5 bases from J, with 9 bases between. This CDR3 contains 12 residues. Per germline, CDR1 MNHEY and CDR2 SVGAGI. The CDR3: CASSPTGYGYTF. The CDR3 DNA follows: TGTGCCAGCAGTCCAACAGGATATGGCTACACCTTC.

This clone came up once. The rearrangement uses TRBV27 and TRBJ2-1; TRBD1 might be the D (6 bases). The CDR3 runs to 15 residues. Trimming left V 3 bases short and J 4 bases short, with 13 bases between. The V gene's germline CDR1 is MNHEY and CDR2 SMNVEV (reference sequence). CDR3 coding DNA: TGTGCCAGCAGTTTGTACAGGGCGTCTTACAATGAGCAGTTCTTC. It specifies CASSLYRASYNEQFF.

The rearrangement joins TRBV11-2 to TRBJ1-4, with 9 bases fitting TRBD1. The length of the CDR3 is 17 residues. CDR1 is SGHAT, CDR2 FQNNGV, per germline. Trimming took 5 bases from V and 7 from J; bases not matched to a gene: 14. CDR3 region: CASSPGTGRRFTEKLFF. Here the CDR3 DNA reads TGTGCCAGCAGCCCCGGGACAGGGCGGAGATTTACTGAAAAACTGTTTTTT. Full variable domain (missing parts from reference TRBV11-2 and TRBJ1-4): EAGVAQSPRYKIIEKRQSVAFWCNPISGHATLYWYQQILGQGPKLLIQFQNNGVVDDSQLPKDRFSAERLKGVDSTLKIQPAKLEDSAVYLCASSPGTGRRFTEKLFFGSGTQLSVL.

The chain uses TRBV19 and TRBJ1-5, with 7 nucleotides matching TRBD1. The V and J ends lost 8 bases and 0 bases, in that order; junction bases with no gene match: 7. The CDR3 spans 15 residues. Germline assignment: CDR1 LNHDA and CDR2 SQIVND (reference sequence). CDR3: CASSTGSYSNQPQHF. Here the CDR3 DNA reads TGTGCCAGTTCGACAGGGAGTTATAGCAATCAGCCCCAGCATTTT.

V is TRBV6-6 and J is TRBJ2-2; the D gene is possibly TRBD2 (5 bases). V was cut by 6 bases and J by 7 bases, with 12 bases left in between. This CDR3 has 13 amino acids. CDR1 and CDR2 (germline): MNHNY, SVGAGI (reference sequence). This CDR3 reads CASSTSSFGELFF. The DNA for the CDR3 is TGTGCCAGCAGCACTAGTTCCTTCGGGGAGCTGTTTTTT.

The V call is TRBV7-9, the J call TRBJ2-3; TRBD1 matches 9 bases. Germline CDR1 SEHNR, CDR2 FQNEAQ (reference sequence). V gave up 5 bases and J gave up 4 bases; unmatched junction bases: 7. This CDR3 contains 15 residues. This chain's CDR3 is CASSGRTGEADTQYF. The CDR3 coding sequence is TGTGCCAGCAGCGGCCGGACAGGGGAAGCAGATACGCAGTATTTT.

The V gene is TRBV20-1, the J gene TRBJ2-1; D gene ambiguous. V lost 4 bases and J lost 8, with 9 bases in between. Germline lookup yields CDR1 DFQATT and CDR2 SNEGSKA (reference sequence). The CDR3 is 11 residues long. The CDR3 coding sequence is TGCAGTGCTAAGTTCGGAGATGAGCAGTTCTTC. Translating gives CSAKFGDEQFF.